This T cell receptor beta chain was observed in a study of blood T cell repertoires in COVID-19. Study-level background: Both acute and convalescent COVID-19 samples were obtained from the United States, Italy and Spain. PBMCs, B-cell-depleted T cells, or T cells were the source of the cDNA or gDNA that made up the material.

In germline, CDR1 is SNHLY, CDR2 FYNNEI. Trimming removed 3 bases at V and 0 bases at J, with 6 bases between. The length of the CDR3 is 15 residues. As handled by the study authors: Estimates of nucleated cell counts were drawn from the amplification of reference gene primers. Sequencing was performed with immunoSEQ multiplex PCR; in TCRdb, only in-frame clones are kept and a portion is missing. For V, J and clone size, that table is used; D and trimming come from the DNA. The sample has some 100,000 clones, about 77% seen once; the top ten hold roughly a third. The sample consisted of peripheral blood. The origin of this receptor is a man in his 70s with active or convalescent COVID-19. The chain employs TRBV2 and TRBJ2-6, with D unclear. CDR3: CASSDPSSGANVLTF. DNA for the CDR3: TGTGCCAGCAGTGATCCGAGCTCTGGGGCCAACGTCCTGACTTTC.